This T cell receptor beta chain came from a study of chemoradiotherapy in HPV16-positive cancers. Overall study findings and caveats: Only a couple of HPV16-positive patients supplied the functional HPV-specificity definition. HPV-responsive T-cell expansion during chemoradiotherapy was linked to improved recurrence-free survival in HPV16-positive patients.

In the case of this clone: Antigen unknown.

Profiled with immunoSEQ multiplex PCR; TCRdb holds only in-frame clones, not every one. Seen here are 20,000 to 25,000 clones, 70% to 90% observed once, and the top ten hold around 5.3%. V dropped 3 bases and J dropped 8; count of bases not matched to a gene: 10. CDR1 and CDR2 from the germline V gene are SGDLS and YYNGEE. CDR3 size: 15 residues. The rearrangement uses TRBV9 and TRBJ2-1; 8 bases align to TRBD2. The TCR comes from a human donor with HPV-associated anogenital cancer. This sample comprised blood, obtained from a patient who underwent chemoradiotherapy. The CDR3 loop reads CASSERVGGEYEQFF. CDR3 in DNA: TGTGCCAGCAGCGAGAGGGTCGGGGGGGAGTATGAGCAGTTCTTC.